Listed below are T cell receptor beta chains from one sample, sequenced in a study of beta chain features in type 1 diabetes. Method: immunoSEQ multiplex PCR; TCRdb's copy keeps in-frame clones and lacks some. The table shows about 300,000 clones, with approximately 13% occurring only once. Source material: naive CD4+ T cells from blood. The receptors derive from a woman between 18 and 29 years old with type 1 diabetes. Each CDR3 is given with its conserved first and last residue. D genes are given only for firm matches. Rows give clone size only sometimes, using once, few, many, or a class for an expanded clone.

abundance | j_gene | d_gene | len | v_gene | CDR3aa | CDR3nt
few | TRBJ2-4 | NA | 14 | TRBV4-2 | CASSQDPGGNIQYF | TGTGCCAGCAGCCAAGATCCCGGGGGTAACATTCAGTACTTC
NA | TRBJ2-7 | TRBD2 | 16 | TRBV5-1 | CASSSRGSGSSYEQYF | TGCGCCAGCAGCTCCCGAGGTAGCGGGAGCTCCTACGAGCAGTACTTC
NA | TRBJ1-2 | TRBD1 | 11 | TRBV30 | CAWGTGGGYTF | TGTGCCTGGGGTACAGGGGGCGGCTACACCTTC
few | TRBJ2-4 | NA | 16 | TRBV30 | CAWSKLSGLSENIQYF | TGTGCCTGGAGTAAGTTGAGCGGCCTTTCGGAAAACATTCAGTACTTC
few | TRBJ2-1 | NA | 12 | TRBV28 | CASTYTPNEQFF | TGTGCCAGCACGTACACCCCCAATGAGCAGTTCTTC
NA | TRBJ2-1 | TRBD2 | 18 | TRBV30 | CAWTRLAGGYSSYNEQFF | TGTGCCTGGACCAGACTAGCGGGAGGGTACAGCTCCTACAATGAGCAGTTCTTC
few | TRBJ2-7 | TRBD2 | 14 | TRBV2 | CASSLSGGSYEQYF | TGTGCCAGCAGTCTCAGCGGGGGCTCCTACGAGCAGTACTTC
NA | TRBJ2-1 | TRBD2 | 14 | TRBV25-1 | CASSLSGSSNEQFF | TGTGCCAGCAGCCTAAGCGGGAGTTCCAATGAGCAGTTCTTC
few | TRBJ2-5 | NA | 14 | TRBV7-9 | CASSWRGRSETQYF | TGTGCCAGCAGCTGGCGGGGGCGGTCGGAGACCCAGTACTTC
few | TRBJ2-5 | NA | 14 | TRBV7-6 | CASSPRGNQETQYF | TGTGCCAGCAGCCCTAGGGGGAATCAAGAGACCCAGTACTTC